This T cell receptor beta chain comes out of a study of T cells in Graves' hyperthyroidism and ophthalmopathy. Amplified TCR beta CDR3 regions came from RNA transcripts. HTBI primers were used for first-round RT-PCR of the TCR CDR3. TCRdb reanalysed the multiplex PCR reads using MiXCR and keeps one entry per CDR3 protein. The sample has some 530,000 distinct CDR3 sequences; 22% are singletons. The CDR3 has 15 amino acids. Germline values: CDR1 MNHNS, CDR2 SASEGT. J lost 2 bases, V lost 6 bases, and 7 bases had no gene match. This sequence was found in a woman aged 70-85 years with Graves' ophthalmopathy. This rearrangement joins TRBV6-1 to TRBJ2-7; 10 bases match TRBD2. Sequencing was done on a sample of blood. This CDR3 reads CASRRWTSGPYEQYF. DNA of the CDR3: TGTGCCAGCAGGAGGTGGACTAGCGGACCCTACGAGCAGTACTTC.